This T cell receptor beta chain was observed in a study of T cells in Graves' hyperthyroidism and ophthalmopathy. The CDR3 regions of TCR beta were amplified from RNA transcripts. HTBI primers drove first-round RT-PCR of the TCR CDR3. One entry per CDR3 protein results from TCRdb running MiXCR on the multiplex PCR reads. This table holds some 600,000 distinct CDR3 sequences, more than 45% found once. Germline assignment: CDR1 WSHSY and CDR2 SAAADI. Trimming stripped 2 bases from V and 14 bases from J, with 10 bases between. This CDR3 is built from 11 residues. The sequenced sample was peripheral blood or thyroid tissue (not recorded which). The chain combines TRBV10-2 with TRBJ1-5; the D is unclear. The sequence derives from a young woman with Graves' hyperthyroidism. The CDR3 loop is CASSELAYEHF. As DNA, the CDR3 is TGCGCCAGCAGTGAGCTAGCCTACGAGCATTTT.